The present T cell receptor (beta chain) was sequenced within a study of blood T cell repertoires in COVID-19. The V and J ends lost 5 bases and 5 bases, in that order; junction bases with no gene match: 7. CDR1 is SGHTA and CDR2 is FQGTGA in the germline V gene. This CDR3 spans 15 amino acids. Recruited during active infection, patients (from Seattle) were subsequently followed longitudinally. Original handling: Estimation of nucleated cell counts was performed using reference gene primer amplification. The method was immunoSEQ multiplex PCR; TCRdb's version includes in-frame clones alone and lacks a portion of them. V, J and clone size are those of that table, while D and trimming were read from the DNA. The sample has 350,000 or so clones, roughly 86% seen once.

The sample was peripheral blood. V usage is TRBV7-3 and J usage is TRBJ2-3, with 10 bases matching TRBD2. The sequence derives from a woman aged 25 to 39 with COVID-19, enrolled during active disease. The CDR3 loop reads CASSPGASGGDTQYF. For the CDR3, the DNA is TGTGCCAGCAGCCCGGGGGCTAGCGGGGGAGATACGCAGTATTTT.